This T cell receptor (beta chain) was identified during a study of cytomegalovirus exposure and HLA in healthy donors. Study-wide results and limits: The study put some 150 TCR beta chains on its list as cytomegalovirus-associated.

Trimming left V 4 bases short and J 4 bases short, with 15 bases between. The CDR3 consists of 15 residues. Germline V CDR1 and CDR2: SGHTA, FQGNSA. Assay: immunoSEQ multiplex PCR; the TCRdb copy retains only in-frame clones and omits some. The sample consists of under 80,000 clones, approximately 88% of them appearing once. Notes on this clone: Its cognate antigen is unknown.

The receptor was derived from a young woman in good health and CMV-seronegative. The sample consisted of PBMCs. The chain couples TRBV7-2 to TRBJ2-3, with D possibly matching TRBD2 (6 bases). For the CDR3, the DNA is TGTGCCAGCAGCTGGCGCGGCGGGAACCCAGATACGCAGTATTTT. It specifies CASSWRGGNPDTQYF.